The 22 T cell receptor beta chains below were found in one sample sequenced in a study of blood T cells in healthy people across ages. A second about 6 to 12 cycle PCR used barcoded and J-beta primers. TCRdb redid the calling of the 5' RACE reads with MiXCR, one entry per CDR3 protein. The sample includes 2 million or so distinct CDR3 sequences, roughly 50% of them seen just once. Material: blood. The receptors here all came from a woman aged 40-49 years in good health.

The chain joins TRBV7-9 to TRBJ2-3, with D possibly matching TRBD2 (5 bases). The CDR3 is made up of 14 amino acids. CDR1 is SEHNR, CDR2 FQNEAQ, per germline (reference sequence). Deletions cut 5 bases from V and 5 bases from J, with 14 bases between. The CDR3 DNA reads TGTGCCAGCAGCACGAAAGCGGTCGGAGATACGCAGTATTTT. Translated, it gives CASSTKAVGDTQYF.

The chain is built from TRBV9 and TRBJ1-2; D unclear. Looked up from germline, CDR1 is SGDLS and CDR2 is YYNGEE. Trimming stripped 0 bases from V and 8 bases from J, with 17 bases between. This CDR3 comprises 15 residues. The CDR3 here is CASSVERERLGGYTF. The CDR3 bases are TGTGCCAGCAGCGTAGAAAGGGAAAGGCTCGGGGGCTACACCTTC.

The chain combines TRBV29-1 with TRBJ1-4; a weak D match, TRBD1 (5 bases). The V gene's germline CDR1 is SQVTM and CDR2 ANQGSEA. Trimming took 7 bases from V and 0 from J, leaving 15 bases between them. The CDR3 covers 15 residues. For the CDR3, the DNA is TGCAGCGCCTCGGGGGTACATTCAACTAATGAAAAACTGTTTTTT. It encodes CSASGVHSTNEKLFF.

The table lists this clonotype with a few counts. Given a much more abundant clone one base away, this may be a read error. This chain joins TRBV9 and TRBJ2-5; 10 positions agree with TRBD2. The J call may be incorrect, as the DNA end agrees better with TRBJ2-7. The germline V gene has CDR1 SGDLS and CDR2 YYNGEE. CDR3 length: 14 residues. CDR3 region: CASSYGTSANEQYF. The DNA of the CDR3 is TGTGCCAGCAGCTACGGGACTAGCGCGAACGAGCAGTACTTC.

This chain links TRBV28 with TRBJ2-7; D may be TRBD1 (8 bases). CDR3 length equals 18 residues. V was pared by 3 bases and J by 4 bases, with 25 bases between. Germline CDR1 MDHEN, CDR2 SYDVKM. The CDR3 DNA sequence: TGTGCCAGCAGTTTCGACACCAAAGCCACACAGGGGGGGTACGAGCAGTACTTC. Amino acid sequence: CASSFDTKATQGGYEQYF.

The table lists this clonotype with a few counts. V is TRBV13 and J is TRBJ2-7; D unresolved. The end of the DNA fits TRBJ2-5 better, so the J call may be wrong. The germline CDR1 and CDR2 sequences are PRHDT and FYEKMQ (reference sequence). This CDR3 contains 13 residues. CDR3 sequence: CASSPLTELTQYF. For the CDR3, the DNA is TGTGCCAGCAGCCCCCTGACCGAATTGACCCAGTACTTC.

This chain joins TRBV10-3 and TRBJ2-1; 8 bases agree with TRBD2. The CDR3 totals 14 residues. J lost 5 bases, V lost 5 bases, and 5 bases had no gene match. Germline CDR1 and CDR2: ENHRY and SYGVKD. The CDR3 sequence: CAISWRGDNNEQFF. CDR3 DNA sequence: TGTGCCATCAGTTGGCGGGGGGATAACAATGAGCAGTTCTTC.

The table lists this clonotype with a few counts. The chain has TRBV20-1 and TRBJ2-5; TRBD1 matches 8 bases. The V gene's germline CDR1 is DFQATT and CDR2 SNEGSKA (reference sequence). V was clipped by 6 bases and J by 5 bases; unmatched bases: 8. The CDR3 has 13 amino acids. The CDR3: CSAPKPGGETQYF. CDR3 nucleotides: TGCAGTGCGCCTAAACCAGGGGGCGAGACCCAGTACTTC.

The V and J genes are TRBV5-1 and TRBJ2-2; weak D call: TRBD2 (6 bases). Germline V gene lookup returns CDR1 SGHRS and CDR2 YFSETQ. CDR3 length: 17 amino acids. The germline V and J ends were trimmed by 2 bases and 2 bases, with 16 bases remaining between them. The CDR3 DNA reads as TGCGCCAGCAGCTTCCGGAGGGACGGAATCAACACCGGGGAGCTGTTTTTT. Its translation is CASSFRRDGINTGELFF. The full variable domain, completed using reference TRBV5-1 and TRBJ2-2, is KAGVTQTPRYLIKTRGQQVTLSCSPISGHRSVSWYQQTPGQGLQFLFEYFSETQRNKGNFPGRFSGRQFSNSRSEMNVSTLELGDSALYLCASSFRRDGINTGELFFGEGSRLTVL.

This rearrangement joins TRBV7-2 to TRBJ1-5; D is possibly TRBD1 (6 bases). In germline, CDR1 is SGHTA, CDR2 FQGNSA. This CDR3 region has 13 residues. The V end lost 2 bases, the J end lost 10 bases, and 12 bases lay between the germline ends. Written as DNA, the CDR3 is TGTGCCAGCAGCTTACGGGGGCGCGAACCCCAGCATTTT. It codes for CASSLRGREPQHF. Variable domain in full (rest from reference TRBV7-2 and TRBJ1-5): GAGVSQSPSNKVTEKGKDVELRCDPISGHTALYWYRQSLGQGLEFLIYFQGNSAPDKSGLPSDRFSAERTGGSVSTLTIQRTQQEDSAVYLCASSLRGREPQHFGDGTRLSIL.

The chain combines TRBV20-1 with TRBJ2-1, with 7 bases aligning to TRBD2. From germline, CDR1 is DFQATT and CDR2 SNEGSKA (reference sequence). There are 16 residues in the CDR3. After removal of 0 bases from V and 5 bases from J, the junction contained 10 bases not matched to a gene. The CDR3 nucleotides read TGCAGTGCTAGAGAAGCCGGGACTACCAAACACAATGAGCAGTTCTTC. Translated: CSAREAGTTKHNEQFF.

This clonotype was seen just once. The V gene is TRBV12-3 or TRBV12-4, the J gene TRBJ2-3; D not resolved. The length of the CDR3 is 13 residues. The V end lost 5 bases, the J end lost 6 bases, and 12 bases lay between the germline ends. The CDR3 bases are TGTGCCAGCAGTCGCGCCTTAGGGGATACGCAGTATTTT. It yields the protein CASSRALGDTQYF.

The V call is TRBV9, the J call TRBJ2-5, with D unclear. Trimming removed 2 bases at V and 0 bases at J, with 14 bases between. In germline, CDR1 is SGDLS, CDR2 YYNGEE. The CDR3 covers 16 residues. The CDR3 here is CASSVRAGEYQETQYF. The CDR3 nucleotides read TGTGCCAGCAGCGTTAGGGCAGGCGAGTACCAAGAGACCCAGTACTTC.

The rearrangement joins TRBV20-1 to TRBJ2-3; D uncertain. Trimming shortened V by 3 bases and J by 2 bases, and 12 bases separated the two germline ends. The length of the CDR3 is 14 residues. Germline-derived CDR1 and CDR2 are DFQATT and SNEGSKA (reference sequence). This chain's CDR3 is CSASGSKDTDTQYF. CDR3 sequence (DNA): TGCAGTGCTAGTGGTAGCAAGGACACAGATACGCAGTATTTT.

At least ten counts were recorded for this clonotype. The chain carries TRBV6-2 or TRBV6-3 and TRBJ2-4, with D tentatively TRBD1 (6 bases). Trimming took off 6 bases at V and 6 bases at J, with 9 bases between the two ends. The CDR3 is 12 amino acids. Germline CDR1 reads MNHEY; CDR2 reads SVGEGT. The CDR3 reads CASSQGRNIQYF. The DNA of the CDR3 is TGTGCCAGCAGCCAGGGGAGAAACATTCAGTACTTC.

In regard to this clonotype: A read error may be the cause here, since a much bigger clone is one base away. This chain links TRBV6-4 with TRBJ2-3; TRBD1 agrees at 9 bases. CDR1 MRHNA and CDR2 SNTAGT come from the germline V gene. The J segment lost 0 bases and the V segment lost 5 bases, leaving 3 bases of the junction unmatched. CDR3 length: 15 amino acids. CDR3: CASSRQGVSTDTQYF. The CDR3 bases are TGTGCCAGCAGTCGACAGGGGGTTAGCACAGATACGCAGTATTTT.

The chain couples TRBV12-3 or TRBV12-4 to TRBJ2-1; the match to TRBD1 covers 10 bases. The CDR3 spans 16 residues. The J segment lost 8 bases and the V segment lost 6 bases, leaving 13 bases of the junction unmatched. CDR3 protein: CASRWDRGQLGDEQFF. In nucleotides, the CDR3 is TGTGCCAGCAGATGGGACAGGGGACAGTTGGGCGATGAGCAGTTCTTC.

This sequence joins TRBV20-1 and TRBJ2-3; 11 bases fit TRBD2. The CDR3 covers 15 residues. The germline gives CDR1 DFQATT, CDR2 SNEGSKA (reference sequence). V lost 4 bases, J lost 2 bases, and 5 bases stayed unmatched. For the CDR3, the DNA is TGCAGTGCTACTGCTAGCGGGGGGACCACAGATACGCAGTATTTT. Amino acid sequence: CSATASGGTTDTQYF.

The chain carries TRBV4-3 and TRBJ1-2; no clear D gene. The CDR3 has 16 amino acids. CDR1 and CDR2 from the germline V gene are LGHNA and YSLEER. Between the trimmed V and J ends, which lost 1 base and 1 base, there was a span of 13 bases. The CDR3 nucleotides are TGCGCCAGCAGCCAAGTCGAGTTAGGACGTAACTATGGCTACACCTTC. Translated: CASSQVELGRNYGYTF.

CDR3 sequence: CASRSQGSVRNIGYTF. The CDR3 DNA sequence: TGTGCCAGCAGAAGCCAGGGTTCGGTTAGGAATATAGGCTACACCTTC. This sequence joins TRBV9 and TRBJ1-2; D is possibly TRBD1 (5 bases). Germline CDR1 reads SGDLS; CDR2 reads YYNGEE. The V and J ends lost 5 bases and 8 bases respectively, with 25 bases between them. There are 16 residues in the CDR3.

The gene calls are TRBV6-5 and TRBJ2-3; 8 nucleotides align to TRBD1. Germline V gene lookup returns CDR1 MNHEY and CDR2 SVGAGI. V shed 0 bases and J 2 bases; nucleotides not matched to a gene: 4. This CDR3 comprises 16 residues. Written as DNA, the CDR3 is TGTGCCAGCAGTTACTCCGGGACAGGCCTCACAGATACGCAGTATTTT. Its translation: CASSYSGTGLTDTQYF.

The chain carries TRBV5-5 and TRBJ1-5; 7 nucleotides line up with TRBD1. Germline V gene lookup returns CDR1 SGHKS and CDR2 YYEKEE (reference sequence). The length of the CDR3 is 15 residues. V was pared by 0 bases and J by 6 bases, with 6 bases of the junction left unmatched. The CDR3 spells CASSLDLGGLQPQHF. The CDR3 bases are TGTGCCAGCAGCTTGGATCTAGGGGGCCTTCAGCCCCAGCATTTT.